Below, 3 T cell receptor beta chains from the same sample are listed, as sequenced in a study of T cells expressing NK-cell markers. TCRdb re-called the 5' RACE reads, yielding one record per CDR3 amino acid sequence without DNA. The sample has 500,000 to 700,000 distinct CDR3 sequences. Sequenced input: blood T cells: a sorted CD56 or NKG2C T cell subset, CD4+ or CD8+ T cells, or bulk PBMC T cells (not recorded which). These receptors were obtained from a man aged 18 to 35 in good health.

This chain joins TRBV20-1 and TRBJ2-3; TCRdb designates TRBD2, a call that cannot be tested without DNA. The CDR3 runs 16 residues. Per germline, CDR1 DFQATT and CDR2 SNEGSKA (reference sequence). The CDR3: CSARVGGGPLTDTQYF.

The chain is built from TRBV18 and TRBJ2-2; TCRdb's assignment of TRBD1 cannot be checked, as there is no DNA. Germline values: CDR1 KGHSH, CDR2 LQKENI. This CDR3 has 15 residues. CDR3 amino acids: CASSPPTGVTGELFF.

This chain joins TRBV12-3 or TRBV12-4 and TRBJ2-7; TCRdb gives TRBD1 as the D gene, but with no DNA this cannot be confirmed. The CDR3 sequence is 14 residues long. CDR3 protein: CASSHTGALREQYF.